This entry is about one T cell receptor (beta chain). Its cognate antigen is unknown. The data stem from a study of a mutant IDH1 vaccine in newly diagnosed glioma. Whole-study context: Most patients had received both radiotherapy and temozolomide, the prior options being radiotherapy, temozolomide, or both.

The study's findings and limits: Pseudoprogression apparently tracked independently of changes in top peripheral T cell clonotypes.

Measured with immunoSEQ multiplex PCR; TCRdb has only the in-frame clones, and not every one. The sample lists about 77,000 clones; 75% to 90% were seen once. V shed 4 bases and J 6 bases; nucleotides not matched to a gene: 7. This CDR3 region has 14 residues. Germline values: CDR1 SEHNR, CDR2 FQNEAQ (reference sequence). As to time point: week 23, last vaccination. Vaccination comprised doses that each held 300 ug of mutant IDH1 20-mer peptide, plus topical imiquimod. The sequenced sample was PBMCs, obtained from a glioma patient whose treatment included an IDH1 peptide vaccine. The chain recombines TRBV7-9 with TRBJ2-7; 9 bases agree with TRBD1. The TCR sequence derives from a woman aged 45-59 years with glioma. CDR3 nucleotides: TGTGCCAGCAGCTCCTGGCGACAGGGGGTCGAGCAGTACTTC. Translating it yields CASSSWRQGVEQYF.